The entry below gives a single T cell receptor (delta chain) sequence along with its context. TCRdb assigns this DNA the protein of a much larger clone, which departs from its translation at residue 6; this likely reflects a read error, and the protein shown comes from translating the DNA. The data belong to a study of γδ T cells in repeated Plasmodium falciparum infection. Sequencing covered both gamma and delta TCR chains per sample. TCRdb redid the clone calls on the multiplex PCR reads with CATT. The sample carries some 100,000 delta-chain clones, under 1.5% recorded once. Source material: gamma-delta T cells from blood. The source is a pool of human donors (malaria-infected and uninfected, not separated).

Here the CDR3 DNA reads TGTGCCTTTAGGATGGGAATGGACCGGCCTACGGGGATTCGGTACACCGATAAACTCATCTTT. Amino acid sequence: CAFRMGMDRPTGIRYTDKLIF. This chain uses TRDV3 with TRDJ1; the D gene is possibly TRDD3 (6 bases). Because TCRdb records no J gene, it was assigned here through a match of the DNA to germline. V was shortened by 0 bases and J by 0 bases, with 32 bases between the two germline ends. The CDR3 consists of 21 residues. Germline V gene sequence: CDR1 TVYSNPD, CDR2 GDNSRS (reference sequence).